This T cell receptor (beta chain) was captured in a study of CD8 T cells in Susac syndrome. Sequencing of TCR beta was carried out in blood CD8+ and CD4+ T cells. The germline V gene has CDR1 SQVTM and CDR2 ANQGSEA. With 7 bases removed from V and 3 bases from J, the gap between germline ends came to 21 bases. The CDR3 length is 15 residues. RNA amounts of 0.5 to 1 ug underwent reverse transcription with random hexamers. Amplification of TCR beta CDR3 across 54 Vbeta and 13 Jbeta was performed with immunoSEQ multiplex PCR. MiXCR was run by TCRdb on the immunoSEQ multiplex PCR reads, yielding one entry per CDR3 protein. The data show about 180,000 distinct CDR3 sequences, approximately 95% seen once.

The sequenced material came from CD8+ T cells from PBMCs. V usage is TRBV29-1 and J usage is TRBJ1-2, with unresolved D. This sequence originates from a human donor with multiple sclerosis. Here the CDR3 DNA reads TGCAGCGCCCCCGTGGCCGGCGGGAGGGACTATGGCTACACCTTC. Its translation is CSAPVAGGRDYGYTF.